This is a list of T cell receptor beta chains from one sample in a study of monozygotic twins with cystic fibrosis. Clones were read by immunoSEQ multiplex PCR, and TCRdb kept only the in-frame ones, dropping some. This table holds around 30,000 clones, about nine tenths found once. Sequencing was performed on blood. These receptors were taken from a girl aged 2-10 years with cystic fibrosis. Each CDR3 is given with its conserved first and last residue. The order of the fields is J gene, clone size, V gene, D gene, CDR3 DNA, CDR3 protein. D genes are given only for firm matches. A clone size is listed for some rows: how often the clone was seen (once, few, many), or a class if it is expanded.

TRBJ1-6,.,TRBV18,.,TGTGCCAGCTCACCCTATTTTCCAGTTACGCCATCCCGCAGTAATTCACCCCTCCACTTT,CASSPYFPVTPSRSNSPLHF
TRBJ1-6,.,TRBV6-1,.,TGTGCCAGCAGTGTTTACAGTATAAGCTCCTATAATTCACCCCTCCACTTT,CASSVYSISSYNSPLHF
TRBJ1-5,.,TRBV30,TRBD1,TGTGCCTGGAGGGGACAGAGTTCAGGGCCCCAGCATTTT,CAWRGQSSGPQHF
TRBJ2-7,once,TRBV27,.,TGTGCCAGCATAATCTACGAGCAGTACTTC,CASIIYEQYF
TRBJ2-3,once,TRBV10-3,.,TGTGCCATCAGGGAAACAGATACGCAGTATTTT,CAIRETDTQYF
TRBJ2-7,.,TRBV5-1,.,TGCGCCAGCAGCCCACAAGGAACCTACGAGCAGTACTTC,CASSPQGTYEQYF
TRBJ2-7,.,TRBV27,TRBD1,TGTGCCAGCAGCGTTACAGGGGGCTACGAGCAGTACTTC,CASSVTGGYEQYF
TRBJ1-2,.,TRBV5-6,.,TGTGCCAGCAGCTCACAGGGCCCCCAGGTCAGCTACACCTTC,CASSSQGPQVSYTF
TRBJ2-7,.,TRBV6-1,.,TGTGCCAGCAGTGGGGCATGGGCACGAGAGCAGTACTTC,CASSGAWAREQYF
TRBJ2-4,.,TRBV7-9,.,TGTGCCAGCAGCCCTCAAGGCCTGTGGGCCAAAAACATTCAGTACTTC,CASSPQGLWAKNIQYF
TRBJ2-7,.,TRBV19,TRBD2,TGTGCCAGTAGTATAGCGGGGGGCTACGAGCAGTACTTC,CASSIAGGYEQYF
TRBJ1-3,.,TRBV5-1,.,TGCGCCAGCACCCGGGGATCGCGTGGAAACACCATATATTTT,CASTRGSRGNTIYF
TRBJ2-3,.,TRBV30,TRBD1,TGTGCCTGGAGTTTCGGGACAGGGATAGCAGATACGCAGTATTTT,CAWSFGTGIADTQYF
TRBJ1-5,.,TRBV6-6,.,TGTGCCAGCACCTCTAGGGCCCCGGGGCACCAGCCCCAGCATTTT,CASTSRAPGHQPQHF
TRBJ1-1,once,TRBV4-1,.,TGCGCCAGCAGCCATATAGGGGCCGCTGAAGCTTTCTTT,CASSHIGAAEAFF
TRBJ2-3,.,TRBV19,.,TGTGCCAGTAGTAAGCAGGGGCTAGATACGCAGTATTTT,CASSKQGLDTQYF
TRBJ2-7,.,TRBV5-8,.,TGTGCCAGCAGACCAAAGCAAGGTAGCGAGCAGTACTTC,CASRPKQGSEQYF
TRBJ2-7,.,TRBV30,.,TGTGCCTGGAAAGGTTACAGAAGCTCCTACGAGCAGTACTTC,CAWKGYRSSYEQYF
TRBJ2-7,.,TRBV13,.,TGTGCCAGCAGCAATTCCGGGCCTCTCCCTGGACGAGGCGACGAGCAGTACTTC,CASSNSGPLPGRGDEQYF
TRBJ1-6,.,TRBV2,.,TGTGCCAGCAGTGCGGACAGCTCCTATAATTCACCCCTCCACTTT,CASSADSSYNSPLHF
TRBJ1-4,few,TRBV2,.,TGTGCCAGTATCGGGAGTTCTAATGAAAAACTGTTTTTT,CASIGSSNEKLFF
TRBJ1-5,.,TRBV7-2,.,TGTGCCAGCAGCTTACGGAACAATCAGCCCCAGCATTTT,CASSLRNNQPQHF
TRBJ2-5,.,TRBV5-1,.,TGCGCCAGCAGTACATTGGGGGAGACCCAGTACTTC,CASSTLGETQYF
TRBJ2-3,.,TRBV6-5,TRBD1,TGTGCCAGCAGTTACGGACAGGGGGGCTCAGATACGCAGTATTTT,CASSYGQGGSDTQYF
TRBJ1-6,.,TRBV5-1,.,TGCGCCAGCAGCCCCAGGGATCGGTCACCCCTCCACTTT,CASSPRDRSPLHF
TRBJ2-2,.,TRBV30,.,TGTGCCTGGAGAGGGACACCGAACACCGGGGAGCTGTTTTTT,CAWRGTPNTGELFF
TRBJ1-2,.,TRBV5-8,.,TGTGCCAGCAGCTTAAGGCTTTATGGCTACACCTTC,CASSLRLYGYTF
TRBJ2-2,.,TRBV5-1,TRBD1,TGCGCCAGCAGCCCCCGGGACAGGAGTTCTTCGAACACCGGGGAGCTGTTTTTT,CASSPRDRSSSNTGELFF
TRBJ1-1,.,TRBV25-1,.,TGTGCCAGCAGTACCCCCAACGAAATGAACACTGAAGCTTTCTTT,CASSTPNEMNTEAFF
TRBJ1-2,.,TRBV5-1,TRBD1,TGCGCCAGCAGCGCTCCGGGACAGGGTGGCTACACCTTC,CASSAPGQGGYTF
TRBJ1-5,few,TRBV4-1,.,TGCGCCAGCAGCCAAGATGGAGGGGCCAATCAGCCCCAGCATTTT,CASSQDGGANQPQHF
TRBJ1-1,few,TRBV6-5,TRBD1,TGTGCCAGCAGCTCCCGACAGGGACGCTACACTGAAGCTTTCTTT,CASSSRQGRYTEAFF